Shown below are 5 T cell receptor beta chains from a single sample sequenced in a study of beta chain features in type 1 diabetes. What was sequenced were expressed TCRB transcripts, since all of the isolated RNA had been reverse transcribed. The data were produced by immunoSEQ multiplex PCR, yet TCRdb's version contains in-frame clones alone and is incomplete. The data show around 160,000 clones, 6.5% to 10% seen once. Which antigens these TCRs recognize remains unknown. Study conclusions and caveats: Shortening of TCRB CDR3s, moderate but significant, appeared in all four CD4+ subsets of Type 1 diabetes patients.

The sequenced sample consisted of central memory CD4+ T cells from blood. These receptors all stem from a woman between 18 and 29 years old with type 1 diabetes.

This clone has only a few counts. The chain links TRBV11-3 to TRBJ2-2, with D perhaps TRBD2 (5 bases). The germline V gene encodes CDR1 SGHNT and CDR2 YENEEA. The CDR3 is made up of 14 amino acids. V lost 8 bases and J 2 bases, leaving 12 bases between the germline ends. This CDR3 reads CASGRGINTGELFF. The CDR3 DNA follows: TGTGCCAGCGGAAGAGGGATAAACACCGGGGAGCTGTTTTTT. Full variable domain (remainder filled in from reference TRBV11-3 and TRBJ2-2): EAGVVQSPRYKIIEKKQPVAFWCNPISGHNTLYWYLQNLGQGPELLIRYENEEAVDDSQLPKDRFSAERLKGVDSTLKIQPAELGDSAVYLCASGRGINTGELFFGEGSRLTVL.

CDR3 sequence: CSVDWGKQFF. The CDR3 nucleotides read TGCAGCGTTGATTGGGGCAAGCAGTTCTTC. The genes are TRBV29-1 and TRBJ2-1; TRBD1 is a possible D gene (5 bases). V was cut by 3 bases and J by 11 bases, with 8 bases left in between. The CDR3 length is 10 residues. Germline-derived CDR1 and CDR2 are SQVTM and ANQGSEA.

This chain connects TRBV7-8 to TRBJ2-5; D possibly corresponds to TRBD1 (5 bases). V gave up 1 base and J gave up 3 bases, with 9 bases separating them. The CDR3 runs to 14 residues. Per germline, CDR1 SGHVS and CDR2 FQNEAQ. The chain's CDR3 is CASSLGGLEETQYF. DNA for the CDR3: TGTGCCAGCAGCTTAGGGGGCTTAGAAGAGACCCAGTACTTC.

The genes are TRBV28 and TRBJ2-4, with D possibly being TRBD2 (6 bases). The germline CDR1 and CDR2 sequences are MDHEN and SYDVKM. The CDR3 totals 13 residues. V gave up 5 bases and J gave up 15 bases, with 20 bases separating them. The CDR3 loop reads CASSNGRDPSRYF. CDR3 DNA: TGTGCCAGCAGTAACGGGCGGGACCCCAGCCGGTACTTC.

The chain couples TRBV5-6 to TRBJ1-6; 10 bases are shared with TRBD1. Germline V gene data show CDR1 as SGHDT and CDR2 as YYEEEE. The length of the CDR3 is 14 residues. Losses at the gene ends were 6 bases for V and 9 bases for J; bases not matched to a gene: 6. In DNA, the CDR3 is TGTGCCAGCACCTCCGGGACAGGGGTTTCACCCCTCCACTTT. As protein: CASTSGTGVSPLHF.